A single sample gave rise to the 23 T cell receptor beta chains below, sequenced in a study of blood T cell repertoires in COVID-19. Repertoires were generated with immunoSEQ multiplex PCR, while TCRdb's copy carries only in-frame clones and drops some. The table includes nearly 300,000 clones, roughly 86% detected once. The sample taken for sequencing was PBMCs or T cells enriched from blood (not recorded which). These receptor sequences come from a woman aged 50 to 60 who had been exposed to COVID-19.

In nucleotides, the CDR3 is TGTGCCACCAGCAGGAAGGAGACTAACTATGGCTACACCTTC. This sequence encodes CATSRKETNYGYTF. The V call is TRBV15, the J call TRBJ1-2; no reliable D call. The germline V gene encodes CDR1 LNHNV and CDR2 YYDKDF (reference sequence). The CDR3 is made up of 14 amino acids. V lost 3 bases, J lost 0 bases, and 8 bases lay in between.

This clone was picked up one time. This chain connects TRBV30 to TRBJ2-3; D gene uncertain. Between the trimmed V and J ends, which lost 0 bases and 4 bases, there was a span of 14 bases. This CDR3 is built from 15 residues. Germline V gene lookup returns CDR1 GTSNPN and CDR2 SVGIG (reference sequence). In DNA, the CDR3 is TGTGCCTGGAGTGTATGGTCCGACTCTCCAGATACGCAGTATTTT. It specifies CAWSVWSDSPDTQYF.

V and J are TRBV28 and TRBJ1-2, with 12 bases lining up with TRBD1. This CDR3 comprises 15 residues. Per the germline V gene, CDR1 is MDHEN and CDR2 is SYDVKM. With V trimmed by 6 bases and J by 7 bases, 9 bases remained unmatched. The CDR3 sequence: CASRFSGTGGSGYTF. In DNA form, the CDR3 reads TGTGCCAGCAGGTTCTCCGGGACAGGGGGCTCTGGCTACACCTTC.

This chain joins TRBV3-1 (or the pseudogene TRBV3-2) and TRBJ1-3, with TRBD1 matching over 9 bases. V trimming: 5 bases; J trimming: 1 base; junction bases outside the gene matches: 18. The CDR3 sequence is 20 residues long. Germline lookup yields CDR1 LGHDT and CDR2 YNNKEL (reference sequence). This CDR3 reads CASSAHVGQGLMGSGNTIYF. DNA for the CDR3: TGTGCCAGCAGCGCCCACGTGGGACAGGGCCTCATGGGGTCTGGAAACACCATATATTTT.

CDR3 in amino acids: CAWILLGQGVLNYGYTF. The CDR3 nucleotides read TGTGCCTGGATCCTACTTGGACAGGGGGTACTTAACTATGGCTACACCTTC. The rearrangement uses TRBV30 and TRBJ1-2; the match to TRBD1 covers 10 bases. This CDR3 contains 17 residues. From germline, CDR1 is GTSNPN and CDR2 SVGIG (reference sequence). Trimming cost V 4 bases and J 1 base; bases outside gene matches: 12.

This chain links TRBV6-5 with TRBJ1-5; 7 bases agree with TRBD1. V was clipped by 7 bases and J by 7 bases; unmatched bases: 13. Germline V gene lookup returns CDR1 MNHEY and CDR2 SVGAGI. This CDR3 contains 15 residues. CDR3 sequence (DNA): TGTGCCAGCAAAGACGCAGACAGGGTTGGACAGCCCCAGCATTTT. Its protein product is CASKDADRVGQPQHF.

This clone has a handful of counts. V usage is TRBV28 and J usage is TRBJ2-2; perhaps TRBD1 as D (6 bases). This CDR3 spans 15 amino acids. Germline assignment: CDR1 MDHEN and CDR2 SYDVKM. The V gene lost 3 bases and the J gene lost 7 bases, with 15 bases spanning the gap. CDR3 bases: TGTGCCAGCAGTTTGCCAGGGGCGCCTGGCGGGGAGCTGTTTTTT. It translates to CASSLPGAPGGELFF.

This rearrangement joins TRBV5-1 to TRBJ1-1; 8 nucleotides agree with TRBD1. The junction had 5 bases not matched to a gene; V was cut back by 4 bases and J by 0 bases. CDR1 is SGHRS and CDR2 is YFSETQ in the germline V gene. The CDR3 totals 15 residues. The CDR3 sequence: CASSLRTGMNTEAFF. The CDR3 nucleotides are TGCGCCAGCAGCCTCCGGACAGGGATGAACACTGAAGCTTTCTTT.

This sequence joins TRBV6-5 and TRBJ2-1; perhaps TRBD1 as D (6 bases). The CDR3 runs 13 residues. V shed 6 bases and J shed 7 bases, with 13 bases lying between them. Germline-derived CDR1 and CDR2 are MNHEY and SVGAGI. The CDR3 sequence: CASRSSRGNEQFF. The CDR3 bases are TGTGCCAGCAGGAGTAGCAGGGGTAATGAGCAGTTCTTC.

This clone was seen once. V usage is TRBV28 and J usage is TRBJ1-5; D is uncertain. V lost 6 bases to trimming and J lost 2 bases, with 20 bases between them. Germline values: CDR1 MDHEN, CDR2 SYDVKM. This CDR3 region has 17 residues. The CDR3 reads CASSLTPKARGNQPQHF. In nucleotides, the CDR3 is TGTGCCAGCAGCCTTACCCCAAAGGCGCGGGGCAATCAGCCCCAGCATTTT.

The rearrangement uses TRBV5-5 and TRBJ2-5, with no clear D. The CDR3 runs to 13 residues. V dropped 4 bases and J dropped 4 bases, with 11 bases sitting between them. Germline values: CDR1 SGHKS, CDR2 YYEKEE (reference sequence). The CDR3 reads CASSGSRLETQYF. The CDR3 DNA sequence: TGTGCCAGCAGCGGCTCGAGACTAGAGACCCAGTACTTC. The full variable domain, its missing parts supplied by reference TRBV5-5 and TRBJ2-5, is DAGVTQSPTHLIKTRGQQVTLRCSPISGHKSVSWYQQVLGQGPQFIFQYYEKEERGRGNFPDRFSARQFPNYSSELNVNALLLGDSALYLCASSGSRLETQYFGPGTRLLVL.

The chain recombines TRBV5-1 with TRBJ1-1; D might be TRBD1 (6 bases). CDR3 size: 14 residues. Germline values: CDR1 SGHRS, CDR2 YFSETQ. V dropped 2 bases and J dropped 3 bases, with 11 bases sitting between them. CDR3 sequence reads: CASSFGQGHTEAFF. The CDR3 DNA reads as TGCGCCAGCAGCTTTGGGCAGGGGCACACTGAAGCTTTCTTT.

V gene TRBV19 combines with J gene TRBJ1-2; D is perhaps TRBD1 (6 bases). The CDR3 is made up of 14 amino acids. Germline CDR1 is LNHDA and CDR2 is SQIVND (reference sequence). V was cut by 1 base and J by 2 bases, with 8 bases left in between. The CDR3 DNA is TGTGCCAGTAGTATAGGAGACAGGAACTATGGCTACACCTTC. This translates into CASSIGDRNYGYTF.

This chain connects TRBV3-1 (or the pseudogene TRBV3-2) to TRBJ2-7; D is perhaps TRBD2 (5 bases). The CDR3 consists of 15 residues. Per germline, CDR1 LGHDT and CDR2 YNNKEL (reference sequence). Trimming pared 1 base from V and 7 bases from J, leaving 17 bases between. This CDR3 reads CASSQVIEGASEQYF. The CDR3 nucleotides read TGTGCCAGCAGCCAAGTCATAGAGGGAGCCTCGGAGCAGTACTTC.

The CDR3 region is CASSLSGGFTSNIQYF. CDR3 bases: TGTGCCAGCAGCTTGTCGGGGGGATTCACTTCAAACATTCAGTACTTC. The J gene is TRBJ2-4, the V gene TRBV11-2, with 7 bases matching TRBD2. The ends lost 3 bases at V and 6 bases at J; junction bases unmatched: 11. The CDR3 spans 16 residues. CDR1 is SGHAT, CDR2 FQNNGV, per germline. Together with reference TRBV11-2 and TRBJ2-4, the CDR3 gives the full variable domain: EAGVAQSPRYKIIEKRQSVAFWCNPISGHATLYWYQQILGQGPKLLIQFQNNGVVDDSQLPKDRFSAERLKGVDSTLKIQPAKLEDSAVYLCASSLSGGFTSNIQYFGAGTRLSVL.

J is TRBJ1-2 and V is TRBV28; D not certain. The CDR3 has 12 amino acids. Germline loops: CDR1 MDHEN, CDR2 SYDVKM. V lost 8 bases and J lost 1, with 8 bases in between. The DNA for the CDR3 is TGTGCCAGCGGTCCGGTTAACTATGGCTACACCTTC. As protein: CASGPVNYGYTF.

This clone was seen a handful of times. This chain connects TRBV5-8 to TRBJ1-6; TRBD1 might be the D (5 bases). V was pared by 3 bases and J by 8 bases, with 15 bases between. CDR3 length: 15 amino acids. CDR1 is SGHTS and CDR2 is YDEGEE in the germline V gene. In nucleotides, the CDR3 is TGTGCCAGCAGCTGGGGCGGCACCGTTCATTCACCCCTCCACTTT. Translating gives CASSWGGTVHSPLHF.

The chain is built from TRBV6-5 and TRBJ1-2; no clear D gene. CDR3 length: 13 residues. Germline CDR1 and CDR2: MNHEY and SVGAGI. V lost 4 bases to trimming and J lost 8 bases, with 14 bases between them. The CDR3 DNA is TGTGCCAGCAGTTCCGGAGGGTTTGGAGGCTACACCTTC. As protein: CASSSGGFGGYTF.

CDR3 amino acids: CASSEGLGTQYF. In DNA form, the CDR3 reads TGTGCCAGCAGTGAGGGGCTGGGTACGCAGTATTTT. The chain links TRBV2 to TRBJ2-3, with D tentatively TRBD1 (5 bases). V was trimmed by 3 bases and J by 8 bases, leaving 9 bases between them. The CDR3 runs 12 residues. In germline, CDR1 is SNHLY, CDR2 FYNNEI.

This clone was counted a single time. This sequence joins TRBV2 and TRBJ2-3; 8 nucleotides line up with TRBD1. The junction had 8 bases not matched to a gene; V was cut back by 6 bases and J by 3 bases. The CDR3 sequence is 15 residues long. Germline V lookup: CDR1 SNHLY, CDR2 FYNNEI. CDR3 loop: CASRLDRERTDTQYF. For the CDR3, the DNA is TGTGCCAGCAGGCTGGACAGGGAGCGGACAGATACGCAGTATTTT.

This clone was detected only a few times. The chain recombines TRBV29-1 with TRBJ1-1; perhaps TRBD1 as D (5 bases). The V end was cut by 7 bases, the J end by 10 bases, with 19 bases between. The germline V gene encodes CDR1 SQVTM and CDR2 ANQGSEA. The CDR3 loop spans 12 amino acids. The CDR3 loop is CSGKHETDRAFF. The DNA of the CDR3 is TGCAGCGGGAAACACGAGACTGACAGAGCTTTCTTT.

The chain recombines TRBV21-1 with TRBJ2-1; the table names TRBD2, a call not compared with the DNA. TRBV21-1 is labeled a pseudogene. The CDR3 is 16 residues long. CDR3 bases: TGTGCCAGCAGCAAATATAGCCTCGGCAGTAACAATGAGCAGTTCTTC. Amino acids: CASSKYSLGSNNEQFF.

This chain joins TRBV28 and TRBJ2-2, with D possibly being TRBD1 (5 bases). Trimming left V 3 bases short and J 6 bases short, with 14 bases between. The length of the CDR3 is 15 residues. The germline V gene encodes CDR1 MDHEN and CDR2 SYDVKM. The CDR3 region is CASSLEPGQAGELFF. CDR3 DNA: TGTGCCAGCAGTTTGGAGCCAGGGCAGGCCGGGGAGCTGTTTTTT.